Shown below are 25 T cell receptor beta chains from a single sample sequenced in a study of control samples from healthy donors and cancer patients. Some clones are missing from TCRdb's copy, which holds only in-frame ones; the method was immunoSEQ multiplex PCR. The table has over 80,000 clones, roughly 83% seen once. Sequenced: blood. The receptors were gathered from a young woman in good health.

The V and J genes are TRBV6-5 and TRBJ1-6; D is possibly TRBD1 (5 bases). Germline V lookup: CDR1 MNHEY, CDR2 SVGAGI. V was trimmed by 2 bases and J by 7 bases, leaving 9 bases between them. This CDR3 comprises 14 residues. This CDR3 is CASSYPGVNSPLHF. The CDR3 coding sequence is TGTGCCAGCAGTTACCCGGGGGTAAATTCACCCCTCCACTTT.

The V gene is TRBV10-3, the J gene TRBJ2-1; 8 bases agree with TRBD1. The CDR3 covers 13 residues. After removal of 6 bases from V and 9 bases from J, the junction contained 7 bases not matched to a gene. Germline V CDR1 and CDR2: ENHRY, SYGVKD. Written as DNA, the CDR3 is TGTGCCATCAGCGGGGACAGGATGAGTGAGCAGTTCTTC. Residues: CAISGDRMSEQFF.

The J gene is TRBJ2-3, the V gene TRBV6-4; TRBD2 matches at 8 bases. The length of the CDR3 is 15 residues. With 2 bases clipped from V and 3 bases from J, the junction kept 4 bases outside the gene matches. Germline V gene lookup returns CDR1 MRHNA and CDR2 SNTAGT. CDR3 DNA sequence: TGTGCCAGCAGTGACCGCGGACTAGCTACAGATACGCAGTATTTT. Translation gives CASSDRGLATDTQYF.

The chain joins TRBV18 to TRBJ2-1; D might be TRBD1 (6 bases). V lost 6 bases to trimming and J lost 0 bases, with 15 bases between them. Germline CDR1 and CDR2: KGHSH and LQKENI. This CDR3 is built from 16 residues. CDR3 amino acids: CASSGDGGGSYNEQFF. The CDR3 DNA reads TGTGCCAGCTCGGGGGATGGGGGCGGCTCCTACAATGAGCAGTTCTTC.

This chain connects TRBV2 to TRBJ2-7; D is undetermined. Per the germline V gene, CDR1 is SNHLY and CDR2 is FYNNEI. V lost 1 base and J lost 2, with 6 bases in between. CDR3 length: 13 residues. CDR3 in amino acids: CASSEGPPYEQYF. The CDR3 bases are TGTGCCAGCAGTGAAGGGCCACCCTACGAGCAGTACTTC. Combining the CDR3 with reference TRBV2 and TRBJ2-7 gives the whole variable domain EPEVTQTPSHQVTQMGQEVILRCVPISNHLYFYWYRQILGQKVEFLVSFYNNEISEKSEIFDDQFSVERPDGSNFTLKIRSTKLEDSAMYFCASSEGPPYEQYFGPGTRLTVT.

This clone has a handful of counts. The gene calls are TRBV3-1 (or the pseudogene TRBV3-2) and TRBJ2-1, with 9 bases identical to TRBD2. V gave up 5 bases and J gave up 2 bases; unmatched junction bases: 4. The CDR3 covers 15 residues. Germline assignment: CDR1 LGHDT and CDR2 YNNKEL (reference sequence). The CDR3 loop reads CASSKSGGTYNEQFF. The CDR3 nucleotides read TGTGCCAGCAGCAAAAGCGGGGGGACCTACAATGAGCAGTTCTTC.

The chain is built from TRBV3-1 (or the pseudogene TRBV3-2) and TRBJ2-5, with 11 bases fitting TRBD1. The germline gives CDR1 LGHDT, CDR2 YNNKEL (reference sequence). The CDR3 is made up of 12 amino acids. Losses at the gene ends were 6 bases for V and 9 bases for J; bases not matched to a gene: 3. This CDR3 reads CASRPGQGAQYF. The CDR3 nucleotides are TGTGCCAGCAGACCGGGACAGGGGGCCCAGTACTTC.

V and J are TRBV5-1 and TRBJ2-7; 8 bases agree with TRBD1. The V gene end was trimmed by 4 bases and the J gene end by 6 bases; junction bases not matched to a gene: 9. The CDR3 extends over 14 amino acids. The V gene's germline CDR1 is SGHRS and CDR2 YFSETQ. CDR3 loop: CASSTTQGGGEQYF. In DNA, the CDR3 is TGCGCCAGCAGCACCACACAGGGGGGAGGCGAGCAGTACTTC.

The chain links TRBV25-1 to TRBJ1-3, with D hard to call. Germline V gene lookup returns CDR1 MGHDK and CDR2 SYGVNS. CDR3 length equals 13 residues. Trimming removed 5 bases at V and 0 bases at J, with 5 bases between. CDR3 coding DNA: TGTGCCAGCAGTTACGGCTCTGGAAACACCATATATTTT. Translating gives CASSYGSGNTIYF. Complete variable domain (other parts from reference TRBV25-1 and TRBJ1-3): EADIYQTPRYLVIGTGKKITLECSQTMGHDKMYWYQQDPGMELHLIHYSYGVNSTEKGDLSSESTVSRIRTEHFPLTLESARPSHTSQYLCASSYGSGNTIYFGEGSWLTVV.

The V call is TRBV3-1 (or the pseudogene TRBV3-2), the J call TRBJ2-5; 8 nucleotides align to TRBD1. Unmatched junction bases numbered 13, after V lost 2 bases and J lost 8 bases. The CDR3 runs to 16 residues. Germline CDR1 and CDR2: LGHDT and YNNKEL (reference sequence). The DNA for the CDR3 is TGTGCCAGCAGCCAACCACAGGGGGACCAAACCGACACCCAGTACTTC. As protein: CASSQPQGDQTDTQYF.

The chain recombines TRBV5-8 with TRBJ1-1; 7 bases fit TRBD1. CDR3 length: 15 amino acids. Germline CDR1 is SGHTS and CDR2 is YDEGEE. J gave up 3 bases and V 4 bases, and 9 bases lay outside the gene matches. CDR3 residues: CASSLTGREDTEAFF. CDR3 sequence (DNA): TGTGCCAGCAGCCTGACAGGGAGGGAGGACACTGAAGCTTTCTTT.

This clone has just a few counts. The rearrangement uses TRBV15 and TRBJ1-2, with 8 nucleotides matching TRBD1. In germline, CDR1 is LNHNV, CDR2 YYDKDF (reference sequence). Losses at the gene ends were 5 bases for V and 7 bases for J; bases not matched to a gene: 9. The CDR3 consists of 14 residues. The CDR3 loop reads CATSFPQGAGGYTF. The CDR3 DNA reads TGTGCCACCAGCTTTCCCCAGGGGGCGGGTGGCTACACCTTC.

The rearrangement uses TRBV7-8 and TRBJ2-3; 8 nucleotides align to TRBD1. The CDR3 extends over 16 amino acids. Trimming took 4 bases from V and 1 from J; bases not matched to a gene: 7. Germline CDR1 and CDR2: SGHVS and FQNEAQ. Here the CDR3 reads CASSSSGGVGTDTQYF. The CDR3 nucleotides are TGTGCCAGCAGCTCTTCAGGGGGCGTCGGCACAGATACGCAGTATTTT.

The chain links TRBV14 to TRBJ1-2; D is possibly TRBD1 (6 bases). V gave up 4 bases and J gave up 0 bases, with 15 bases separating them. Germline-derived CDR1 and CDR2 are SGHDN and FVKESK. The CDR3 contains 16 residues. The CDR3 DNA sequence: TGTGCCAGCAGCCGTCGTGGGGGCAAGGCTAACTATGGCTACACCTTC. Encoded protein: CASSRRGGKANYGYTF.

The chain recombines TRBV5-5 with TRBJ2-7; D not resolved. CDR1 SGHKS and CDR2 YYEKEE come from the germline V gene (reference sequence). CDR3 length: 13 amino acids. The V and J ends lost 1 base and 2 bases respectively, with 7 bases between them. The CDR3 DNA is TGTGCCAGCAGCTTGAACGGCGCCTACGAGCAGTACTTC. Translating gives CASSLNGAYEQYF. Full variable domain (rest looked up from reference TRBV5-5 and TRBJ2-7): DAGVTQSPTHLIKTRGQQVTLRCSPISGHKSVSWYQQVLGQGPQFIFQYYEKEERGRGNFPDRFSARQFPNYSSELNVNALLLGDSALYLCASSLNGAYEQYFGPGTRLTVT.

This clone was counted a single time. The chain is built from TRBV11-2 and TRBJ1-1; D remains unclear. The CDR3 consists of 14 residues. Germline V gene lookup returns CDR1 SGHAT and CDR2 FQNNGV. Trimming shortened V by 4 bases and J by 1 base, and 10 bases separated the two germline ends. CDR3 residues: CASSSLDTNTEAFF. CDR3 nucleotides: TGTGCCAGCAGCTCGCTCGACACGAACACTGAAGCTTTCTTT.

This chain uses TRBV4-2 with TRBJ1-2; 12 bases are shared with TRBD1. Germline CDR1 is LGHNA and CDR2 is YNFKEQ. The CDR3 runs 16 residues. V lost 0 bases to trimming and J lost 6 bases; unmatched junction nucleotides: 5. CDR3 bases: TGTGCCAGCAGCCAAGAGGGACAGGGGGCGGGAGATGGCTACACCTTC. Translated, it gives CASSQEGQGAGDGYTF.

The CDR3 bases are TGTGCCAGCTCATCCGGACTAGCGGGGGGCACAGATACGCAGTATTTT. The encoded protein is CASSSGLAGGTDTQYF. This sequence joins TRBV18 and TRBJ2-3; 13 positions match TRBD2. From germline, CDR1 is KGHSH and CDR2 LQKENI. The V and J ends lost 5 bases and 1 base, in that order; junction bases with no gene match: 3. This CDR3 is 16 amino acids long. Full variable domain (rest looked up from reference TRBV18 and TRBJ2-3): NAGVMQNPRHLVRRRGQEARLRCSPMKGHSHVYWYRQLPEEGLKFMVYLQKENIIDESGMPKERFSAEFPKEGPSILRIQQVVRGDSAAYFCASSSGLAGGTDTQYFGPGTRLTVL.

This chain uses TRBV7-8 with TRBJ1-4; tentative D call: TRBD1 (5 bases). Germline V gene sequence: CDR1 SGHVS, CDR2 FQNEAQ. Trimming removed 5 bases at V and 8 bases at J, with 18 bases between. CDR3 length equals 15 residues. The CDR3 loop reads CASSPGDLFWEKLFF. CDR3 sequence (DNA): TGTGCCAGCAGCCCCGGGGACCTATTCTGGGAAAAACTGTTTTTT.

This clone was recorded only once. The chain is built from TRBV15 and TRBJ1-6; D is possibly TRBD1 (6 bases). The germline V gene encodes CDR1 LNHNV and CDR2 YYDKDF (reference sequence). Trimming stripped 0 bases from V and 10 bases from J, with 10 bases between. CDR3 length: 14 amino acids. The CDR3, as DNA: TGTGCCACCAGCAGAGATTGGGGGGCCTCACCCCTCCACTTT. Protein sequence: CATSRDWGASPLHF.

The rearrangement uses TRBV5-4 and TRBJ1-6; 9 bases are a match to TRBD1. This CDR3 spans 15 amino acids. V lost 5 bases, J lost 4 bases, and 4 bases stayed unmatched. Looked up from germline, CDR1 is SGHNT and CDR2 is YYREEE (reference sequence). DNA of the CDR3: TGTGCCAGCAGTCGACAGGGGGGTTATAATTCACCCCTCCACTTT. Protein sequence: CASSRQGGYNSPLHF. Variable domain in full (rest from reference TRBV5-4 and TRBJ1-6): ETGVTQSPTHLIKTRGQQVTLRCSSQSGHNTVSWYQQALGQGPQFIFQYYREEENGRGNFPPRFSGLQFPNYSSELNVNALELDDSALYLCASSRQGGYNSPLHFGNGTRLTVT.

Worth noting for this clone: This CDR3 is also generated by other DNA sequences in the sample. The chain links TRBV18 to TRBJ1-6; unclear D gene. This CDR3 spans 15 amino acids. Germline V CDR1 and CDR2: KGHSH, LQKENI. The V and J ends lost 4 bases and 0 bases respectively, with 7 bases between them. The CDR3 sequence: CASSRGSSYNSPLHF. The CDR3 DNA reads TGTGCCAGCTCACGCGGAAGCTCCTATAATTCACCCCTCCACTTT.

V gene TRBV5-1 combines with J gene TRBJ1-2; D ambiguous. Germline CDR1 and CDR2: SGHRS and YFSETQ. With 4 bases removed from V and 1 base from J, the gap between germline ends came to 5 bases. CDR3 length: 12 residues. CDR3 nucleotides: TGCGCCAGCAGCCCTGATAACTATGGCTACACCTTC. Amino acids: CASSPDNYGYTF.

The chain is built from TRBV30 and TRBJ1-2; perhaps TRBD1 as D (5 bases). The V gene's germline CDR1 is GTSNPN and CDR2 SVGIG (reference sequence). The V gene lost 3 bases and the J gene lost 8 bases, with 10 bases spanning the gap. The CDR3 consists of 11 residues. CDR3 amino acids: CAWRGVWGYTF. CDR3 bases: TGTGCCTGGAGGGGGGTATGGGGCTACACCTTC. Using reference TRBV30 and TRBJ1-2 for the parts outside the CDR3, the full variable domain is SQTIHQWPATLVQPVGSPLSLECTVEGTSNPNLYWYRQAAGRGLQLLFYSVGIGQISSEVPQNLSASRPQDRQFILSSKKLLLSDSGFYLCAWRGVWGYTFGSGTRLTVV.

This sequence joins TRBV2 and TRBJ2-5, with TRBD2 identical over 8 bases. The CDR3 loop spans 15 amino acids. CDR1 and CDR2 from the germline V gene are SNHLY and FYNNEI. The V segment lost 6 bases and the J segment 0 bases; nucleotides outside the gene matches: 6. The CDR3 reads CASRRGAVYQETQYF. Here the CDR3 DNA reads TGTGCCAGCAGGCGGGGGGCTGTGTACCAAGAGACCCAGTACTTC. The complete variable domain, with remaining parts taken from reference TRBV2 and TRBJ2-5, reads EPEVTQTPSHQVTQMGQEVILRCVPISNHLYFYWYRQILGQKVEFLVSFYNNEISEKSEIFDDQFSVERPDGSNFTLKIRSTKLEDSAMYFCASRRGAVYQETQYFGPGTRLLVL.